The 17 T cell receptor beta chains reported below all come from one sample, sequenced in a study of naive and memory T cell subsets. The beta constant-region primer was an equimolar mix of two oligonucleotides covering TRBC1 and TRBC2. Four rounds of PCR amplified the ligated cDNA using nested alpha and beta constant-region primers plus SP2. MiXCR was run by TCRdb on the UMI-ligation and nested PCR reads, yielding one entry per CDR3 protein. This table holds about 120,000 distinct CDR3 sequences, around a third found once. Specimen: central memory CD4+ T cells from blood. These receptors all stem from a human donor in good health.

This clonotype was seen a handful of times. The chain combines TRBV30 with TRBJ2-3; TRBD2 matches at 10 bases. This CDR3 has 16 amino acids. Germline CDR1 and CDR2: GTSNPN and SVGIG (reference sequence). The J segment lost 5 bases and the V segment lost 4 bases, leaving 12 bases of the junction unmatched. The CDR3 loop reads CAWTKSGRAGIDTQYF. Written as DNA, the CDR3 is TGTGCCTGGACAAAAAGCGGGAGGGCCGGGATAGATACGCAGTATTTT.

This clonotype turned up a few times. The chain recombines TRBV27 with TRBJ2-7, with 11 positions matching TRBD1. CDR3 length: 18 amino acids. Trimming at V came to 6 bases and at J to 3 bases, leaving 16 bases not matched to a gene. The germline gives CDR1 MNHEY, CDR2 SMNVEV (reference sequence). CDR3 loop: CASSRQVWTGGPFYEQYF. The CDR3 DNA is TGTGCCAGCAGCCGTCAGGTTTGGACAGGGGGCCCCTTCTACGAGCAGTACTTC.

This clonotype has only a few counts. This chain links TRBV18 with TRBJ2-7, with no clear D. Germline V gene data show CDR1 as KGHSH and CDR2 as LQKENI. This CDR3 is built from 14 residues. Trimming cost V 2 bases and J 4 bases, with 12 bases left between them. The DNA of the CDR3 is TGTGCCAGCTCACCAATGGGCTCCGAATACGAGCAGTACTTC. Its translation is CASSPMGSEYEQYF.

This clonotype was counted a few times. The chain has TRBV28 and TRBJ2-7, with 10 bases identical to TRBD1. The V and J ends lost 5 bases and 2 bases, in that order; junction bases with no gene match: 18. This CDR3 comprises 19 residues. Germline V CDR1 and CDR2: MDHEN, SYDVKM. The CDR3 DNA sequence: TGTGCCAGCAGTCCTTATCCCATTCACCGGGACAGGGGAACCTACGAGCAGTACTTC. This translates into CASSPYPIHRDRGTYEQYF.

The gene calls are TRBV12-3 or TRBV12-4 and TRBJ2-1, with 10 bases aligning to TRBD2. V lost 5 bases to trimming and J lost 2 bases; unmatched junction nucleotides: 0. The CDR3 contains 14 residues. CDR3 nucleotides: TGTGCCAGCAGTGGGACTAGCGCCTACAATGAGCAGTTCTTC. Translation: CASSGTSAYNEQFF.

The V call is TRBV27, the J call TRBJ2-1; 10 bases fit TRBD2. Germline V lookup: CDR1 MNHEY, CDR2 SMNVEV (reference sequence). The CDR3 has 17 residues. With 3 bases clipped from V and 4 bases from J, the junction kept 9 bases outside the gene matches. The DNA for the CDR3 is TGTGCCAGCAGTTTTATAGTCCAAGCGGGAGGGTACAATGAGCAGTTCTTC. As protein: CASSFIVQAGGYNEQFF.

This clonotype was found a few times. The chain joins TRBV10-2 to TRBJ1-4; weak D call: TRBD1 (5 bases). V dropped 4 bases and J dropped 6 bases, with 15 bases sitting between them. Germline lookup yields CDR1 WSHSY and CDR2 SAAADI. The CDR3 loop spans 15 amino acids. This chain's CDR3 is CASSVERGAYEKLFF. CDR3 nucleotides: TGCGCCAGCAGTGTCGAAAGGGGCGCGTATGAAAAACTGTTTTTT.

This clonotype was found once. CDR3 DNA sequence: TGCGCCAGCAGCCACAGGGATGAGCAGTTCTTC. It codes for CASSHRDEQFF. The chain joins TRBV4-3 to TRBJ2-1, with D possibly matching TRBD1 (5 bases). Germline CDR1 reads LGHNA; CDR2 reads YSLEER. V was shortened by 3 bases and J by 8 bases, with 5 bases between the two germline ends. CDR3 length: 11 amino acids.

This clonotype was seen a few times. CDR3 loop: CASSFMGGAYEQYF. CDR3 coding DNA: TGTGCCAGCAGCTTTATGGGGGGAGCTTACGAGCAGTACTTC. The chain recombines TRBV7-2 with TRBJ2-7; possibly TRBD2 for D (6 bases). Trimming took off 3 bases at V and 4 bases at J, with 13 bases between the two ends. The CDR3 length is 14 residues. CDR1 and CDR2 (germline): SGHTA, FQGNSA.

The J gene is TRBJ2-7, the V gene TRBV6-5; D may match TRBD1 or TRBD2 (5 bases each). Trimming removed 7 bases from V and 6 bases from J, with 22 bases in between. The CDR3 contains 15 residues. CDR1 is MNHEY and CDR2 is SVGAGI in the germline V gene. CDR3 amino acids: CASKATTEGFSEQYF. CDR3 sequence (DNA): TGTGCCAGCAAAGCGACGACAGAGGGGTTTTCCGAGCAGTACTTC.

This clonotype has just a few counts. The chain uses TRBV6-5 and TRBJ1-5, with D possibly matching TRBD1 (6 bases). CDR1 and CDR2 from the germline V gene are MNHEY and SVGAGI. V shed 5 bases and J shed 1 base, with 9 bases lying between them. The CDR3 sequence is 14 residues long. The CDR3 protein is CASSPDRSNQPQHF. CDR3 DNA: TGTGCCAGCAGTCCCGACAGGAGCAATCAGCCCCAGCATTTT.

This clonotype was counted between two and nine times. The chain recombines TRBV28 with TRBJ2-5; D might be TRBD1 (6 bases). The CDR3 spans 15 residues. The V gene lost 4 bases and the J gene lost 1 base, with 13 bases spanning the gap. Germline assignment: CDR1 MDHEN and CDR2 SYDVKM. The CDR3 DNA follows: TGTGCCAGCAGTTCCCGCGACAGGCTCCAAGAGACCCAGTACTTC. This codes for CASSSRDRLQETQYF.

This clonotype appeared a few times. V and J are TRBV12-5 and TRBJ2-2; D may be TRBD1 (6 bases). Germline V lookup: CDR1 LGHNT, CDR2 FRNRAP. Trimming took off 5 bases at V and 1 base at J, with 11 bases between the two ends. CDR3 size: 15 residues. This chain's CDR3 is CASGKRQENTGELFF. CDR3 nucleotide sequence: TGTGCTAGTGGTAAGAGACAGGAGAACACCGGGGAGCTGTTTTTT.

This clonotype was picked up many times. The junction does not match germline at one end; this may be a read error. The chain joins TRBV11-2 to TRBJ2-5; the D is unclear. This CDR3 contains 11 residues. Germline V CDR1 and CDR2: SGHAT, FQNNGV. Here the CDR3 DNA reads TGTGCCAGCAGTTTAGAGGAGACCCAGTACTTC. Its protein is CASSLEETQYF.

The chain employs TRBV10-2 and TRBJ1-2; D uncertain. The CDR3 sequence is 13 residues long. Between the trimmed V and J ends, which lost 3 bases and 6 bases, there was a span of 11 bases. Germline V gene data show CDR1 as WSHSY and CDR2 as SAAADI. CDR3 bases: TGCGCCAGCAGTGAACGGTTTGGGGATGGCTACACCTTC. As protein: CASSERFGDGYTF.

The chain has TRBV18 and TRBJ2-7; D may be TRBD2 (6 bases). Trimming removed 3 bases from V and 6 bases from J, with 18 bases in between. The germline gives CDR1 KGHSH, CDR2 LQKENI. There are 15 residues in the CDR3. The CDR3: CASSPGLRVIGEQYF. Here the CDR3 DNA reads TGTGCCAGCTCACCGGGACTCAGGGTTATCGGCGAGCAGTACTTC.

The sample holds a few counts of this clonotype. The V and J genes are TRBV7-8 and TRBJ1-5; unclear D gene. The CDR3 contains 15 residues. From germline, CDR1 is SGHVS and CDR2 FQNEAQ. Trimming removed 1 base at V and 0 bases at J, with 7 bases between. The CDR3 region is CASSLVVSSNQPQHF. CDR3 in DNA: TGTGCCAGCAGCTTAGTGGTCTCTAGCAATCAGCCCCAGCATTTT.